The 27 T cell receptor beta chains below were found in one sample sequenced in a study of cytomegalovirus exposure and HLA in healthy donors. The primer mix had 60 Vbeta and 13 Jbeta primers. Sequencing was performed with immunoSEQ multiplex PCR; in TCRdb, only in-frame clones are kept and a portion is missing. The data hold approximately 110,000 clones, with roughly 71% observed a single time. Material: PBMCs. Receptors were obtained from a man in his forties in good health and CMV-seropositive.

The chain links TRBV27 to TRBJ1-1; D is ambiguous. CDR3 length: 13 amino acids. Trimming took off 2 bases at V and 2 bases at J, with 6 bases between the two ends. From germline, CDR1 is MNHEY and CDR2 SMNVEV (reference sequence). CDR3 sequence reads: CASSLLTNTEAFF. The CDR3 DNA reads TGTGCCAGCAGTTTACTAACTAACACTGAAGCTTTCTTT.

The chain has TRBV29-1 and TRBJ1-1; no reliable D call. Germline V gene lookup returns CDR1 SQVTM and CDR2 ANQGSEA. V lost 4 bases and J lost 3, with 15 bases in between. The CDR3 totals 14 residues. The DNA for the CDR3 is TGCAGCGTTGTTGTACGGGTCGAGGACACTGAAGCTTTCTTT. It codes for CSVVVRVEDTEAFF.

A few counts support this clone. V usage is TRBV7-7 and J usage is TRBJ2-1, with a possible D match to TRBD2 (6 bases). Per the germline V gene, CDR1 is SSHAT and CDR2 is FNYEAQ (reference sequence). This CDR3 contains 15 residues. The V gene lost 3 bases and the J gene lost 1 base, with 10 bases spanning the gap. For the CDR3, the DNA is TGTGCCAGCAGCTTTGGGGGGACGTCCTACAATGAGCAGTTCTTC. This codes for CASSFGGTSYNEQFF.

The chain has TRBV5-1 and TRBJ2-7; tentatively, D is TRBD1 (6 bases). Germline CDR1 is SGHRS and CDR2 is YFSETQ. Trimming removed 4 bases from V and 6 bases from J, with 11 bases in between. The CDR3 has 12 residues. The CDR3 protein is CASSGTGREQYF. The CDR3 nucleotides read TGCGCCAGCAGCGGAACAGGGCGCGAGCAGTACTTC.

This chain joins TRBV5-8 and TRBJ1-2, with D perhaps TRBD1 (5 bases). Germline V lookup: CDR1 SGHTS, CDR2 YDEGEE. The CDR3 covers 12 residues. The ends were cut back, 7 bases at V and 3 bases at J, with 10 bases in the middle. Written as DNA, the CDR3 is TGTGCCAGCCTGGGGGACTACTATGGCTACACCTTC. Translated: CASLGDYYGYTF.

The chain uses TRBV10-3 and TRBJ2-1; D perhaps matches TRBD1 (6 bases). This CDR3 spans 18 amino acids. CDR1 is ENHRY and CDR2 is SYGVKD in the germline V gene. Trimming stripped 0 bases from V and 10 bases from J, with 25 bases between. The CDR3 bases are TGTGCCATCAGTGAGTCGAGCCTCCGGGACACCTTAATCTACGAGCAGTTCTTC. Translating gives CAISESSLRDTLIYEQFF.

The chain has TRBV10-3 and TRBJ2-7; 11 positions agree with TRBD2. The trim removed 6 bases at V and 2 bases at J, leaving 6 bases unmatched. This CDR3 spans 15 amino acids. The germline V gene encodes CDR1 ENHRY and CDR2 SYGVKD. The CDR3 is CAIRAGTSGPYEQYF. CDR3 bases: TGTGCCATCAGAGCCGGGACTAGCGGCCCCTACGAGCAGTACTTC.

This clone was counted between two and nine times. This rearrangement joins TRBV30 to TRBJ1-4, with TRBD1 matching 7 bases. From germline, CDR1 is GTSNPN and CDR2 SVGIG (reference sequence). The CDR3 contains 14 residues. J was trimmed by 7 bases and V by 4 bases; bases with no gene match: 9. CDR3 sequence reads: CAWTPRQGGEKLFF. The CDR3 coding sequence is TGTGCCTGGACCCCAAGACAGGGTGGTGAAAAACTGTTTTTT.

A few counts support this clone. The chain joins TRBV6-6 to TRBJ1-1; 11 nucleotides line up with TRBD1. This CDR3 is built from 14 residues. The J segment lost 3 bases and the V segment lost 5 bases, leaving 2 bases of the junction unmatched. Germline CDR1 is MNHNY and CDR2 is SVGAGI (reference sequence). In DNA form, the CDR3 reads TGTGCCAGCAGTGGACAGGGGGCGCACACTGAAGCTTTCTTT. Amino acids: CASSGQGAHTEAFF.

Concerning this clone itself: One junction end does not reproduce the germline sequence, and a read error may be involved. The rearrangement uses TRBV7-7 and TRBJ2-1; TRBD2 might be the D (6 bases). This CDR3 region has 13 residues. The germline CDR1 and CDR2 sequences are SSHAT and FNYEAQ (reference sequence). CDR3 DNA: TGTGCTAGCAGCTTTGGTGTAGCGGCCGAGCAGTTCTTC. Translated, it gives CASSFGVAAEQFF.

The V call is TRBV7-9, the J call TRBJ1-2; 7 bases are a match to TRBD1. The germline V gene has CDR1 SEHNR and CDR2 FQNEAQ (reference sequence). This CDR3 has 14 amino acids. V dropped 7 bases and J dropped 4; count of bases not matched to a gene: 9. The CDR3 DNA reads as TGTGCCAGCATCCGCTCGACAGGGAGCTATGGCTACACCTTC. Protein product: CASIRSTGSYGYTF.

The gene calls are TRBV5-1 and TRBJ2-1, with 10 bases lining up with TRBD2. With V trimmed by 4 bases and J by 5 bases, 3 bases remained unmatched. CDR1 SGHRS and CDR2 YFSETQ come from the germline V gene. The CDR3 is 14 residues long. CDR3 bases: TGCGCCAGCAGCCTAGCGGGAGCACACAATGAGCAGTTCTTC. It translates to CASSLAGAHNEQFF.

This clone was detected only a few times. V and J are TRBV5-1 and TRBJ2-7, with D perhaps matching TRBD1 (6 bases). Trimming shortened V by 5 bases and J by 4 bases, and 13 bases separated the two germline ends. The CDR3 consists of 13 residues. Germline CDR1 is SGHRS and CDR2 is YFSETQ. The CDR3 is CASSPIGQYEQYF. Here the CDR3 DNA reads TGCGCCAGCAGTCCGATCGGACAGTACGAGCAGTACTTC.

The V call is TRBV6-1, the J call TRBJ1-5; D remains unclear. This CDR3 contains 15 residues. The V end was cut by 1 base, the J end by 2 bases, with 9 bases between. Germline lookup yields CDR1 MNHNS and CDR2 SASEGT. Written as DNA, the CDR3 is TGTGCCAGCAGTGAAGGAGGCTACGGCAATCAGCCCCAGCATTTT. It is translated as CASSEGGYGNQPQHF.

The chain uses TRBV29-1 and TRBJ2-3; TRBD2 aligns across 12 bases. V was clipped by 7 bases and J by 2 bases; unmatched bases: 7. Germline CDR1 and CDR2: SQVTM and ANQGSEA. There are 15 residues in the CDR3. CDR3 DNA: TGCAGCGGTCGGACTAGCGGGGCTTCCACAGATACGCAGTATTTT. It translates to CSGRTSGASTDTQYF.

The V and J genes are TRBV28 and TRBJ1-2, with 10 bases that match TRBD1. Germline V CDR1 and CDR2: MDHEN, SYDVKM. There are 15 residues in the CDR3. The junction had 11 bases not matched to a gene; V was cut back by 7 bases and J by 6 bases. DNA for the CDR3: TGTGCCAGCACCGTCCTCGACAGGGGGCTAAATGGCTACACCTTC. It yields the protein CASTVLDRGLNGYTF.

The chain is built from TRBV7-2 and TRBJ2-1; D unclear. The germline CDR1 and CDR2 sequences are SGHTA and FQGNSA. CDR3 length equals 11 residues. The germline V and J ends were trimmed by 1 base and 10 bases, with 5 bases remaining between them. Here the CDR3 DNA reads TGTGCCAGCAGCTTAGGAGGCGAGCAGTTCTTC. This codes for CASSLGGEQFF. Using reference TRBV7-2 and TRBJ2-1 for the parts outside the CDR3, the full variable domain is GAGVSQSPSNKVTEKGKDVELRCDPISGHTALYWYRQSLGQGLEFLIYFQGNSAPDKSGLPSDRFSAERTGGSVSTLTIQRTQQEDSAVYLCASSLGGEQFFGPGTRLTVL.

This chain joins TRBV7-2 and TRBJ1-1, with TRBD1 matching over 7 bases. From germline, CDR1 is SGHTA and CDR2 FQGNSA. The CDR3 spans 14 residues. With 5 bases clipped from V and 1 base from J, the junction kept 4 bases outside the gene matches. CDR3 protein: CASSHRDRNTEAFF. The CDR3, as DNA: TGTGCCAGCAGCCACCGGGACAGGAACACTGAAGCTTTCTTT.

This sequence joins TRBV30 and TRBJ2-3; the match to TRBD2 covers 10 bases. This CDR3 has 14 residues. With 5 bases clipped from V and 2 bases from J, the junction kept 4 bases outside the gene matches. The germline gives CDR1 GTSNPN, CDR2 SVGIG (reference sequence). The CDR3 region is CAWELAGYTDTQYF. The CDR3 nucleotides read TGTGCCTGGGAACTAGCGGGGTACACAGATACGCAGTATTTT. The variable domain in full, with the rest retrieved from reference TRBV30 and TRBJ2-3, is SQTIHQWPATLVQPVGSPLSLECTVEGTSNPNLYWYRQAAGRGLQLLFYSVGIGQISSEVPQNLSASRPQDRQFILSSKKLLLSDSGFYLCAWELAGYTDTQYFGPGTRLTVL.

The chain is built from TRBV6-5 and TRBJ2-1; the match to TRBD2 covers 12 bases. Per the germline V gene, CDR1 is MNHEY and CDR2 is SVGAGI. Trimming cost V 10 bases and J 6 bases; bases outside gene matches: 10. CDR3 length equals 15 residues. In DNA form, the CDR3 reads TGTGCCACAGCCTCCGGGACTAGCGGGTTCAATGAGCAGTTCTTC. It translates to CATASGTSGFNEQFF.

The chain joins TRBV30 to TRBJ2-5; 7 bases line up with TRBD2. Germline CDR1 GTSNPN, CDR2 SVGIG (reference sequence). The CDR3 has 15 amino acids. The V gene end was trimmed by 6 bases and the J gene end by 1 base; junction bases not matched to a gene: 11. This CDR3 reads CACLLLAPIQETQYF. In nucleotides, the CDR3 is TGTGCCTGCTTATTACTAGCGCCCATCCAAGAGACCCAGTACTTC. Using reference TRBV30 and TRBJ2-5 for the parts outside the CDR3, the full variable domain is SQTIHQWPATLVQPVGSPLSLECTVEGTSNPNLYWYRQAAGRGLQLLFYSVGIGQISSEVPQNLSASRPQDRQFILSSKKLLLSDSGFYLCACLLLAPIQETQYFGPGTRLLVL.

This chain uses TRBV6-5 with TRBJ1-5; D is perhaps TRBD1 (5 bases). Germline CDR1 reads MNHEY; CDR2 reads SVGAGI. Trimming took 2 bases from V and 6 from J, leaving 14 bases between them. The CDR3 has 15 residues. The CDR3: CASSYGIGAGQPQHF. CDR3 DNA: TGTGCCAGCAGTTACGGAATAGGGGCCGGTCAGCCCCAGCATTTT.

The rearrangement joins TRBV7-9 to TRBJ1-2; 8 bases align to TRBD1. Trimming cost V 5 bases and J 8 bases; bases outside gene matches: 10. The CDR3 has 14 amino acids. Germline V gene lookup returns CDR1 SEHNR and CDR2 FQNEAQ (reference sequence). CDR3 nucleotide sequence: TGTGCCAGCAGCCGCCTGGGACAGGATCCAGGCTACACCTTC. It encodes CASSRLGQDPGYTF.

The V call is TRBV5-1, the J call TRBJ2-6, with D maybe TRBD1 (5 bases). With 4 bases removed from V and 4 bases from J, the gap between germline ends came to 12 bases. CDR1 and CDR2 from the germline V gene are SGHRS and YFSETQ. There are 15 residues in the CDR3. Here the CDR3 DNA reads TGCGCCAGCAGCCCGCAGGGTTCCGGGGCCAACGTCCTGACTTTC. Translation gives CASSPQGSGANVLTF.

The chain is built from TRBV14 and TRBJ1-5; no clear D gene. CDR3 length: 13 residues. V gave up 0 bases and J gave up 3 bases, with 3 bases separating them. The V gene's germline CDR1 is SGHDN and CDR2 FVKESK. The CDR3 bases are TGTGCCAGCAGCCAAGACCACAATCAGCCCCAGCATTTT. Translating gives CASSQDHNQPQHF.

The J gene is TRBJ1-5, the V gene TRBV11-2, with TRBD1 matching 7 bases. Unmatched junction bases numbered 4, after V lost 5 bases and J lost 6 bases. This CDR3 contains 13 residues. Germline V gene lookup returns CDR1 SGHAT and CDR2 FQNNGV. DNA of the CDR3: TGTGCCAGCAGCCAGACAGGGCTTCAGCCCCAGCATTTT. Translation: CASSQTGLQPQHF.

The J gene is TRBJ2-4, the V gene TRBV5-1; 7 bases line up with TRBD1. This CDR3 has 14 residues. Unmatched junction bases numbered 3, after V lost 1 base and J lost 5 bases. Germline V gives CDR1 SGHRS, CDR2 YFSETQ. The CDR3 region has the DNA TGCGCCAGCAGCTTGTACAGGGGCCAAAACATTCAGTACTTC. The encoded protein is CASSLYRGQNIQYF.